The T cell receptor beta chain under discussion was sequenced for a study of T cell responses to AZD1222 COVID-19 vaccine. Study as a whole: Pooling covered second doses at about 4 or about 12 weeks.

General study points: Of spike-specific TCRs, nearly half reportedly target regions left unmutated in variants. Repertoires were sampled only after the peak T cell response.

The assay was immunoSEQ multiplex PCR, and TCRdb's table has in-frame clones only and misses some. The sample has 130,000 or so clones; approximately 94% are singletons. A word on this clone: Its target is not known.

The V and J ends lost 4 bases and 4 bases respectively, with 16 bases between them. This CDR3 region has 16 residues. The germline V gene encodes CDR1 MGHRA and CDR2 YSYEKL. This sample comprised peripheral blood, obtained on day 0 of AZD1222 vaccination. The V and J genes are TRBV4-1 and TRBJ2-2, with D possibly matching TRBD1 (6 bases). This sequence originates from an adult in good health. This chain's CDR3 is CASSPVNNRVTGELFF. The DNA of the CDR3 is TGCGCCAGCAGCCCAGTAAATAACAGGGTCACCGGGGAGCTGTTTTTT.